This T cell receptor beta chain was recovered during a study of metastatic and nonmetastatic thyroid tumors. The wider study: Malignant and benign thyroid patients had repertoires compared in peripheral blood and tumor or nodule tissue.

This clone showed up many times. Its specificity is not known. As originally analysed: Variation in CDR3 across clinicopathological groups served as the basis for constructing a distant-metastasis classifier in papillary thyroid cancer. With MiXCR, TCRdb called clones anew from the PCR reads. The V and J calls were not made by the authors but by TCRdb's processing. The sample carries approximately 15,000 clones, about 12% recorded once. Trimming took off 7 bases at V and 2 bases at J, with 11 bases between the two ends. Germline values: CDR1 MNHNS, CDR2 SASEGT. The CDR3 is made up of 13 amino acids. Patients were all untreated before their thyroid surgery. Findings of the study overall: Significantly greater TCR beta diversity was reportedly found in malignant thyroid tumors than in benign nodules (in blood and tumor).

This TCR was sampled from a female donor with papillary thyroid cancer or a benign thyroid nodule (not recorded which). Some clones in this sample may be carry-over from other donors' samples. This rearrangement joins TRBV6-1 to TRBJ1-2; D is unresolved. Material for sequencing was tumor tissue. CDR3: CASTEGQNYGYTF. The CDR3 coding sequence is TGTGCCAGCACCGAAGGGCAGAACTATGGCTACACCTTC.